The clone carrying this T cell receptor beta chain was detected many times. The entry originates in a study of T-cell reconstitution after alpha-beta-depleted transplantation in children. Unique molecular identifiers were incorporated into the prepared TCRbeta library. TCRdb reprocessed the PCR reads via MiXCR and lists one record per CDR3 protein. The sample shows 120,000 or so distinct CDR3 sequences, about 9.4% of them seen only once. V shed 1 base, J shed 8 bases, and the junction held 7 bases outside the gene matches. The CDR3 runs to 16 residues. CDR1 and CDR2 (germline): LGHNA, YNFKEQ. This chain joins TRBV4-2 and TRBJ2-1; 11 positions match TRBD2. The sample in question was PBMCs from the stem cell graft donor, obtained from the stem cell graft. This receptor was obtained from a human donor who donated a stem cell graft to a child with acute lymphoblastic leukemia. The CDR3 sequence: CASSQAGTSGGDEQFF. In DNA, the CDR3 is TGTGCCAGCAGCCAAGCCGGGACTAGCGGAGGCGATGAGCAGTTCTTC.